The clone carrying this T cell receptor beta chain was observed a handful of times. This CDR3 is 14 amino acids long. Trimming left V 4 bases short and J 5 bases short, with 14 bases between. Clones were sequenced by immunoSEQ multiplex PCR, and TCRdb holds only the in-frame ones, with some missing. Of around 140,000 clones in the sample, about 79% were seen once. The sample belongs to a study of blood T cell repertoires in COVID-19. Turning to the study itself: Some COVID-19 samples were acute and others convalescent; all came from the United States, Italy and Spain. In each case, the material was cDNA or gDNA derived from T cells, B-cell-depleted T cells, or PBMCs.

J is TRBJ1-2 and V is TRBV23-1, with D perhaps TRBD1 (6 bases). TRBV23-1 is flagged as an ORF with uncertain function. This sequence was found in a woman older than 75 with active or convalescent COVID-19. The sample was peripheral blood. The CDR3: CASSPPGGWYGYTF. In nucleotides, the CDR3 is TGCGCCAGCAGTCCTCCGGGGGGCTGGTATGGCTACACCTTC.